Listed below are T cell receptor beta chains from one sample, sequenced in a study of T cells in tuberculosis. Produced via immunoSEQ multiplex PCR; TCRdb's table is partial and in-frame only. The data show 45,000 or so clones, roughly 96% seen once. What was sequenced was PBMCs. The receptors were gathered from a donor aged 5 to 30 with latent tuberculosis or without tuberculosis infection. The CDR3 runs from the conserved cysteine through the conserved F or W. A D gene is named only where the DNA matches it firmly. Only part of the rows carry a size: once, few, many, or a class if the clone is expanded.

.,TRBJ2-7,TRBD1,TRBV19,TGTGCCAGTAGTACAGGGGGCTACGAGCAGTACTTC,CASSTGGYEQYF
.,TRBJ2-1,.,TRBV1,TGCACCAGCAGCGAAGAAGTGAGGACCTACAATGAGCAGTTCTTC,CTSSEEVRTYNEQFF
.,TRBJ1-1,TRBD1,TRBV11-3,TGTGCCAGCAGCCAGGACAGGGGGACTGAAGCTTTCTTT,CASSQDRGTEAFF
.,TRBJ1-3,.,TRBV5-1,TGCGCCAGCAGCGGGCAGGGAGGAAACACCATATATTTT,CASSGQGGNTIYF
.,TRBJ2-3,.,TRBV30,TGTGCCTGGAGTGTACCGGGTACGCAGTATTTT,CAWSVPGTQYF
.,TRBJ2-2,TRBD2,TRBV6-5,TGTGCCAGCAGTTACTCGACGGGAGGGACCGGGGAGCTGTTTTTT,CASSYSTGGTGELFF
few,TRBJ2-7,.,TRBV10-3,TGTGCCATCGGCCGAGCGGCGACTTGGGAGCAGTACTTC,CAIGRAATWEQYF
.,TRBJ1-1,.,TRBV5-1,TGCGCCAGCAGCTTCCTAGGGGACACTGAAGCTTTCTTT,CASSFLGDTEAFF
.,TRBJ1-1,.,TRBV6-1,TGTGCCAGCAGTGATTCCCTAGACACTGAAGCTTTCTTT,CASSDSLDTEAFF
.,TRBJ2-6,.,TRBV18,TGTGCCAGCTCACCTGGGGGGACTGGGGCCAACGTCCTGACTTTC,CASSPGGTGANVLTF
.,TRBJ1-1,TRBD1,TRBV4-2,TGTGCCAGCAGCGGACAGGGGGCCGACACTGAAGCTTTCTTT,CASSGQGADTEAFF
once,TRBJ2-7,.,TRBV19,TGTGCCAGTAGTGTACAGGGCCAAGGCTCCTACGAGCAGTACTTC,CASSVQGQGSYEQYF
.,TRBJ1-2,.,TRBV11-2,TGTGCCAGCAGCTCTGACAGAAACTATGGCTACACCTTC,CASSSDRNYGYTF
.,TRBJ2-5,TRBD1,TRBV5-5,TGTGCCAGCAGCTTGGTTTACAGGGGAGAGACCCAGTACTTC,CASSLVYRGETQYF
.,TRBJ2-2,.,TRBV13,TGTGCCAGCAGCCTTGGGACTGGCACCGGGGAGCTGTTTTTT,CASSLGTGTGELFF
.,TRBJ1-2,.,TRBV9,TGTGCCAGCACCAGCGGGGCGTATGCGAACTATGGCTACACCTTC,CASTSGAYANYGYTF
.,TRBJ1-2,.,TRBV19,TGTGCCAGAAGGAACCCGGGTGTTAACTATGGCTACACCTTC,CARRNPGVNYGYTF
.,TRBJ2-7,TRBD1,TRBV6-1,TGTGCCAGCAGTCTTAGAGGACAGGGGTACGAGCAGTACTTC,CASSLRGQGYEQYF
.,TRBJ2-7,.,TRBV18,TGTGCCAGCTCACCGGTCGGGAGCTCCTACGAGCAGTACTTC,CASSPVGSSYEQYF
.,TRBJ2-7,TRBD2,TRBV5-6,TGTGCCAGCAGCTTTAGGGCGGGCGGGGGACCCAACTACGAGCAGTACTTC,CASSFRAGGGPNYEQYF